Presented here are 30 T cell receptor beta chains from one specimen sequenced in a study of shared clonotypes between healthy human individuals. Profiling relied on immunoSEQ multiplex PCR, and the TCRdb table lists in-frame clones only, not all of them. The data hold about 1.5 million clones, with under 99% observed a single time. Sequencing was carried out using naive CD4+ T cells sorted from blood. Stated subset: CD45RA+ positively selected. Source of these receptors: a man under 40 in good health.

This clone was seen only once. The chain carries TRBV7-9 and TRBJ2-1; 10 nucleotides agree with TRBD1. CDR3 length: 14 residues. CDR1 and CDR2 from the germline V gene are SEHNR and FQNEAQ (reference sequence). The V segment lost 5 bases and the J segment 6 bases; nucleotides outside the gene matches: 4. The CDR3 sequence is CASSAGTGVNEQFF. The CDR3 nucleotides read TGTGCCAGCAGCGCGGGGACAGGGGTCAATGAGCAGTTCTTC.

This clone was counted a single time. CDR3 DNA: TGTGCCAGCTCACTTATTGGGCAACCTGGGGATACGCAGTATTTT. It yields the protein CASSLIGQPGDTQYF. The gene calls are TRBV18 and TRBJ2-3; D not resolved. The CDR3 extends over 15 amino acids. Germline V CDR1 and CDR2: KGHSH, LQKENI. V gave up 4 bases and J gave up 6 bases, with 17 bases separating them.

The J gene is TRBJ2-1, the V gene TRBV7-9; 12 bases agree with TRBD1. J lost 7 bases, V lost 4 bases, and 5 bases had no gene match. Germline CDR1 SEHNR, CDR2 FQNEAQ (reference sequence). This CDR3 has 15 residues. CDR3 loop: CASSSPGQGANEQFF. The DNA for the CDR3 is TGTGCCAGCAGCTCCCCGGGACAGGGGGCAAATGAGCAGTTCTTC.

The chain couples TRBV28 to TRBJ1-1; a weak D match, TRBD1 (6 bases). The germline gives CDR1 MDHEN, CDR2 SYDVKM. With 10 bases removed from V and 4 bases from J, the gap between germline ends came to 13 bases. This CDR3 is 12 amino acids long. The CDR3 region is CAISTRGTEAFF. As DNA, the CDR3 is TGTGCCATTTCAACCAGGGGCACTGAAGCTTTCTTT.

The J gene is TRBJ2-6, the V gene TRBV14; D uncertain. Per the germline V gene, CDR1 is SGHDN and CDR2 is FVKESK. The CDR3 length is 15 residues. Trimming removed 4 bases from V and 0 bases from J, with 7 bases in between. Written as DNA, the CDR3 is TGTGCCAGCAGCCTAGGTACCTCTGGGGCCAACGTCCTGACTTTC. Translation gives CASSLGTSGANVLTF.

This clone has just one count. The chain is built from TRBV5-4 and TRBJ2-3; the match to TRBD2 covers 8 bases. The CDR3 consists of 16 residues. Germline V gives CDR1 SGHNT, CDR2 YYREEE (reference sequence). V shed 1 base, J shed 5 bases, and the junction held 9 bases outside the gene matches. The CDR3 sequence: CASSLLTGGPVDTQYF. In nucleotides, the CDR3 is TGTGCCAGCAGCTTGCTAACGGGAGGGCCGGTAGATACGCAGTATTTT. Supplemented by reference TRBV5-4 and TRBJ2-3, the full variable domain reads ETGVTQSPTHLIKTRGQQVTLRCSSQSGHNTVSWYQQALGQGPQFIFQYYREEENGRGNFPPRFSGLQFPNYSSELNVNALELDDSALYLCASSLLTGGPVDTQYFGPGTRLTVL.

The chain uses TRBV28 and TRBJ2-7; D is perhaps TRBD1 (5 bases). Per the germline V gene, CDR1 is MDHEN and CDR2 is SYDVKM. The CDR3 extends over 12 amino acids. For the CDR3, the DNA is TGTGCCAGCAGTTCCCCAACAGGCCCGAAGCTTGTC. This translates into CASSSPTGPKLV.

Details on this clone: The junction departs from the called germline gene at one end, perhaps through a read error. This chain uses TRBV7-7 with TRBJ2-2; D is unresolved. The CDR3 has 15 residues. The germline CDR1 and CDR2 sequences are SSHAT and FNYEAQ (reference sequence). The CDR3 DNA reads TGTGCTAGCAGCTCCGGGCCTCCGAACACCGGGGAGCTGTTTTTT. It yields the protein CASSSGPPNTGELFF.

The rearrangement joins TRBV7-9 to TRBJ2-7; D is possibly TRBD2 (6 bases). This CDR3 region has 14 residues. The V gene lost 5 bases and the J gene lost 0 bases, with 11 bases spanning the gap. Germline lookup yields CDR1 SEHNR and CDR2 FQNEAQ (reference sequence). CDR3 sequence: CASSRGWTSYEQYF. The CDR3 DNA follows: TGTGCCAGCAGCCGGGGGTGGACCTCCTACGAGCAGTACTTC.

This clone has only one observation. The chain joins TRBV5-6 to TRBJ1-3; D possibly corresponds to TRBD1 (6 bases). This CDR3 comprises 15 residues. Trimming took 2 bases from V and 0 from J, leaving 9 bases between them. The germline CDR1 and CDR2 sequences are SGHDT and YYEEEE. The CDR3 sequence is CASSFDRRSGNTIYF. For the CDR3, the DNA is TGTGCCAGCAGCTTCGACAGGCGCTCTGGAAACACCATATATTTT.

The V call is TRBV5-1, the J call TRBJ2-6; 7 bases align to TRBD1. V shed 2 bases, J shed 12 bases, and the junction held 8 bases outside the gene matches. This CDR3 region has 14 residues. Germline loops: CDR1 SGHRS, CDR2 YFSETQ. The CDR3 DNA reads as TGCGCCAGCAGCTTATCGGGACAGTCAATCGTCCTGACTTTC. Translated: CASSLSGQSIVLTF.

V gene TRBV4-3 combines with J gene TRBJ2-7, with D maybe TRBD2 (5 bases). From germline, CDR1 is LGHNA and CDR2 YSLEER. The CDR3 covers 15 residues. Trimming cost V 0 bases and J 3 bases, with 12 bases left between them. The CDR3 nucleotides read TGCGCCAGCAGCCAAGATTACGGGGTCCTCTACGAGCAGTACTTC. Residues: CASSQDYGVLYEQYF.

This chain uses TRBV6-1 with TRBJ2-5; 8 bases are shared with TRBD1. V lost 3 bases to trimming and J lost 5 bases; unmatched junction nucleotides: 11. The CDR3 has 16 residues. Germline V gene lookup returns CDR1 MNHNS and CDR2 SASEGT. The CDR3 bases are TGTGCCAGCAGTGACGGGCAGGGGGCATACCGGGAGACCCAGTACTTC. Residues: CASSDGQGAYRETQYF.

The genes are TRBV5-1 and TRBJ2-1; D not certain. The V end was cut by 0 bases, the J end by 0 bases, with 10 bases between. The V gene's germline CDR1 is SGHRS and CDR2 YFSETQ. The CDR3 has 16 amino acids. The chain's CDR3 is CASSLVGPGSYNEQFF. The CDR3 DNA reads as TGCGCCAGCAGCTTGGTTGGTCCGGGCTCCTACAATGAGCAGTTCTTC. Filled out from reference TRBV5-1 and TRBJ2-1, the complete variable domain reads KAGVTQTPRYLIKTRGQQVTLSCSPISGHRSVSWYQQTPGQGLQFLFEYFSETQRNKGNFPGRFSGRQFSNSRSEMNVSTLELGDSALYLCASSLVGPGSYNEQFFGPGTRLTVL.

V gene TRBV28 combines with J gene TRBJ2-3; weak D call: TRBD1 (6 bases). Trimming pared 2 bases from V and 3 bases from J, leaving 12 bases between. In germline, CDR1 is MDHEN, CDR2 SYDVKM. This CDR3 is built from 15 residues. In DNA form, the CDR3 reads TGTGCCAGCAGTTTAGAGGGGGTTGTGACAGATACGCAGTATTTT. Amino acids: CASSLEGVVTDTQYF.

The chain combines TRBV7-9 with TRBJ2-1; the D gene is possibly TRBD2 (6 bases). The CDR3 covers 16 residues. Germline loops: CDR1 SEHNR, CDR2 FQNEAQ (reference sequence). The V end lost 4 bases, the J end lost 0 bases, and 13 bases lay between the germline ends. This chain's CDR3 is CASSSGRGSSYNEQFF. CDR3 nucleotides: TGTGCCAGCAGCTCCGGTCGGGGGAGCTCCTACAATGAGCAGTTCTTC.

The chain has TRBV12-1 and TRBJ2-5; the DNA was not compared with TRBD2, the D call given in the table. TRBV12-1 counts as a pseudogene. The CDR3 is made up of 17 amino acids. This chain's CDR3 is CASSFDGGGERQETQYF. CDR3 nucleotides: TGTGCCAGCAGCTTTGACGGGGGAGGGGAAAGACAAGAGACCCAGTACTTC.

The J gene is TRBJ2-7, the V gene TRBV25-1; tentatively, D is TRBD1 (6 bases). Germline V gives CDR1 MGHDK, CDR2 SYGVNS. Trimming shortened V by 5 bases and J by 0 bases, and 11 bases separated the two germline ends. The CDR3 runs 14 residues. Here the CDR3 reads CASSSGQSSYEQYF. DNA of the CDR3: TGTGCCAGCAGTTCAGGACAGAGCTCCTACGAGCAGTACTTC.

The CDR3 loop reads CSVESPSYEQYF. CDR3 in DNA: TGCAGCGTTGAAAGTCCCTCCTACGAGCAGTACTTC. The chain employs TRBV29-1 and TRBJ2-7; D remains unclear. V was clipped by 2 bases and J by 0 bases, with 5 bases between them. The V gene's germline CDR1 is SQVTM and CDR2 ANQGSEA. The CDR3 consists of 12 residues.

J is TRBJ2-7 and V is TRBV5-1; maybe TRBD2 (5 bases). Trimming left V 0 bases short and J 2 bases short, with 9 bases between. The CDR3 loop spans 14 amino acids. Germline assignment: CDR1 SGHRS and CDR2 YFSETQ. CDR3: CASSLGLLTYEQYF. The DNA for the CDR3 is TGCGCCAGCAGCTTGGGACTACTCACCTACGAGCAGTACTTC.

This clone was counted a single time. DNA for the CDR3: TGCGCCAGCAGCCAAGGGACAGGGTTTACCTACAATGAGCAGTTCTTC. Its translation: CASSQGTGFTYNEQFF. This rearrangement joins TRBV4-1 to TRBJ2-1, with 8 bases that match TRBD1. Looked up from germline, CDR1 is MGHRA and CDR2 is YSYEKL. J lost 2 bases, V lost 1 base, and 4 bases had no gene match. The CDR3 sequence is 16 residues long.

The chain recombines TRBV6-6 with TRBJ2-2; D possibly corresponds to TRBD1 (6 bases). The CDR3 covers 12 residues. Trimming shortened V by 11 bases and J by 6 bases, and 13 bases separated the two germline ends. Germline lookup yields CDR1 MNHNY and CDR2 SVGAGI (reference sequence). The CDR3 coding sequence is TGTGCCGCTAAGGGGGTATCCGGGGAGCTGTTTTTT. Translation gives CAAKGVSGELFF.

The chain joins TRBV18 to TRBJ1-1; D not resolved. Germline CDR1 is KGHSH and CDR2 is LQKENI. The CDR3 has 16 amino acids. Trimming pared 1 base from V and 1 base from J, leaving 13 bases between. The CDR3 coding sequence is TGTGCCAGCTCACCACTACCACAGCGAGCGAACACTGAAGCTTTCTTT. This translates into CASSPLPQRANTEAFF.

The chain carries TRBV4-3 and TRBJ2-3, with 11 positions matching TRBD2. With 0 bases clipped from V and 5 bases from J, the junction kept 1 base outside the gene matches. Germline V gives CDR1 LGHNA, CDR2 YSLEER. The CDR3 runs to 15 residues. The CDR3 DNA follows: TGCGCCAGCAGCCAAGAAGGACTAGCGGGAGATACGCAGTATTTT. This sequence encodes CASSQEGLAGDTQYF.

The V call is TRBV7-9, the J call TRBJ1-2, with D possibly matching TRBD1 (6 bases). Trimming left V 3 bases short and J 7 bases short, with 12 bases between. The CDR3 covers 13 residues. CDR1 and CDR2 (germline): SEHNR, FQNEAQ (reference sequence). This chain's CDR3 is CASSFLDRFGYTF. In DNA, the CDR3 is TGTGCCAGCAGCTTTTTAGACAGGTTTGGCTACACCTTC.

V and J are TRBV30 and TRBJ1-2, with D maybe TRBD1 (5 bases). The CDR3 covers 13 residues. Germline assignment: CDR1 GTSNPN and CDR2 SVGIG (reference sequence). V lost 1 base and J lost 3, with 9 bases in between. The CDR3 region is CAWSEGLDYGYTF. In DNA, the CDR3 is TGTGCCTGGAGTGAGGGGTTAGACTATGGCTACACCTTC.

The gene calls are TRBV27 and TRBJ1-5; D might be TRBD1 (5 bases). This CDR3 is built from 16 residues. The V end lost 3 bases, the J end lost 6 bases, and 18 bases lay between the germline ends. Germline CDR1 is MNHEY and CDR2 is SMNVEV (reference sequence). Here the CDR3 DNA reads TGTGCCAGCAGTTTCTCGAGAGACAGACGAAGTCAGCCCCAGCATTTT. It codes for CASSFSRDRRSQPQHF.

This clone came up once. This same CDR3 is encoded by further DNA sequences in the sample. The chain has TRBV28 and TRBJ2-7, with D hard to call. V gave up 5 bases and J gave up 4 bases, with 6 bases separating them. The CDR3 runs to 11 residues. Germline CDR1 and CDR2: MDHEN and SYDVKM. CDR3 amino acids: CASSTLYEQYF. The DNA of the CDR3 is TGTGCCAGCAGTACCTTGTACGAGCAGTACTTC.

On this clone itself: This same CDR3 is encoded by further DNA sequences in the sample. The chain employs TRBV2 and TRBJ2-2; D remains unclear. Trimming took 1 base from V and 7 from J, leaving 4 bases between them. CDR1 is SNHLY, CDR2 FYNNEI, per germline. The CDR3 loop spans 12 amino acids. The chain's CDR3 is CASSEGGGELFF. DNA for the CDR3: TGTGCCAGCAGTGAAGGTGGCGGGGAGCTGTTTTTT.

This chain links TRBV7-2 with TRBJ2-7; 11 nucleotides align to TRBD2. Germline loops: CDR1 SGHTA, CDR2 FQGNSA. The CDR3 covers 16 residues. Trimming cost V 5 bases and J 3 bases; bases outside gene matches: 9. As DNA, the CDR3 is TGTGCCAGCAGCCCGCGGGGACTAGCGGAGCTCTACGAGCAGTACTTC. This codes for CASSPRGLAELYEQYF. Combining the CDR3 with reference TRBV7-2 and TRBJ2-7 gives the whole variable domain GAGVSQSPSNKVTEKGKDVELRCDPISGHTALYWYRQSLGQGLEFLIYFQGNSAPDKSGLPSDRFSAERTGGSVSTLTIQRTQQEDSAVYLCASSPRGLAELYEQYFGPGTRLTVT.